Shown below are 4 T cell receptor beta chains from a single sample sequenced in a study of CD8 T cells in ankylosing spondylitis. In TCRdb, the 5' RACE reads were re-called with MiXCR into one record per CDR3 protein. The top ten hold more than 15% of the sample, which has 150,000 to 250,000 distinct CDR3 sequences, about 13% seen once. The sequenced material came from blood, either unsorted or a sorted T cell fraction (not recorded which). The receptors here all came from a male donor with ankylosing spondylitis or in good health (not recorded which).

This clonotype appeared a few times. This CDR3 is CASSARGNTEAFF. In DNA, the CDR3 is TGTGCCAGCAGTGCCAGGGGAAACACTGAAGCTTTCTTT. The chain employs TRBV2 and TRBJ1-1; possible D gene TRBD1, 6 bases. The CDR3 consists of 13 residues. Germline V gene sequence: CDR1 SNHLY, CDR2 FYNNEI. Trimming pared 4 bases from V and 2 bases from J, leaving 8 bases between.

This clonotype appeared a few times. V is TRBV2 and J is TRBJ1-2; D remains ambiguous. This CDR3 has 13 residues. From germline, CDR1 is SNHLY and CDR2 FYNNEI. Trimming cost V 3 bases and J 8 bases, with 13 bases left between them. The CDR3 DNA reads TGTGCCAGCAGTGAGGTCGATACTTGGGGCTACACCTTC. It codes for CASSEVDTWGYTF.

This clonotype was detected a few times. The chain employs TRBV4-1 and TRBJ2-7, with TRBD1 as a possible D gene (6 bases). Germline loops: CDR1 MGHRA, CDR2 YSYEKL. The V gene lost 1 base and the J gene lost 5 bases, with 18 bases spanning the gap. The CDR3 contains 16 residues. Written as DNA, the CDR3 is TGCGCCAGCAGCCAAGTAGTCGGGACACCCGCGGACGAGCAGTACTTC. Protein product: CASSQVVGTPADEQYF.

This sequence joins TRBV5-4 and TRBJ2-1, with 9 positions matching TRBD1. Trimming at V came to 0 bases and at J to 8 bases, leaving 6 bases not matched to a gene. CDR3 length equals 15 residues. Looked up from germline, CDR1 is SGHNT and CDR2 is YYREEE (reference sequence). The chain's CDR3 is CASSLGGTGNYEQFF. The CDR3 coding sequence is TGTGCCAGCAGCTTGGGTGGGACAGGGAATTATGAGCAGTTCTTC. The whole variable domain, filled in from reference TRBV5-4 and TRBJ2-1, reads ETGVTQSPTHLIKTRGQQVTLRCSSQSGHNTVSWYQQALGQGPQFIFQYYREEENGRGNFPPRFSGLQFPNYSSELNVNALELDDSALYLCASSLGGTGNYEQFFGPGTRLTVL.